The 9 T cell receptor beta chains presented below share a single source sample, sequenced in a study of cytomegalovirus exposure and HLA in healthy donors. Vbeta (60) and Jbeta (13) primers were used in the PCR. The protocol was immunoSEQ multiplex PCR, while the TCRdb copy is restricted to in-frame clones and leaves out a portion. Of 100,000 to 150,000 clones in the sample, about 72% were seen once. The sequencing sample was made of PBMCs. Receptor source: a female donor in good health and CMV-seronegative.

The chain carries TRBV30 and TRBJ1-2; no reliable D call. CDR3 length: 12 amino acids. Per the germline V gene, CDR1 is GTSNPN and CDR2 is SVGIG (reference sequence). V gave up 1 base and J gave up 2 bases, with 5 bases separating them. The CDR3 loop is CAWSGANYGYTF. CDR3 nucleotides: TGTGCCTGGAGTGGAGCCAACTATGGCTACACCTTC.

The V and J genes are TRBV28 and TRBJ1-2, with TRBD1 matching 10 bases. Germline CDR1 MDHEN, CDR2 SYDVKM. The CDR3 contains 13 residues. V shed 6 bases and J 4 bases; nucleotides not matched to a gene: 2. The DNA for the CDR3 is TGTGCCAGCAGGGGACAGGGGCGCTATGGCTACACCTTC. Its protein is CASRGQGRYGYTF.

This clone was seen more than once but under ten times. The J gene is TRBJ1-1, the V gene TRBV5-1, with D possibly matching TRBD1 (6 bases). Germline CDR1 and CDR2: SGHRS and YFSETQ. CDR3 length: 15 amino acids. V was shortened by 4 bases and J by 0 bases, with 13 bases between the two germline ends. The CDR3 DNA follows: TGCGCCAGCAGCCCCCGGGGGGCTATGAACACTGAAGCTTTCTTT. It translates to CASSPRGAMNTEAFF.

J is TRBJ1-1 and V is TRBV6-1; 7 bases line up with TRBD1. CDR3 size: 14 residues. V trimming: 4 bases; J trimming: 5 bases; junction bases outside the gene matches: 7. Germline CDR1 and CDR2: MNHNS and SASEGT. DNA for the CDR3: TGTGCCAGCAGTGTCAGGGGGGAGGATACTGAAGCTTTCTTT. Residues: CASSVRGEDTEAFF.

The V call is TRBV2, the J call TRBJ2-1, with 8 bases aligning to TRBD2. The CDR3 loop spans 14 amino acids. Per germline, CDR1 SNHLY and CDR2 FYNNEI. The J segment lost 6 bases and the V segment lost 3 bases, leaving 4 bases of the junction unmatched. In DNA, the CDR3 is TGTGCCAGCAGTGAGAGACTAGCGAGCAATGAGCAGTTCTTC. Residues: CASSERLASNEQFF.

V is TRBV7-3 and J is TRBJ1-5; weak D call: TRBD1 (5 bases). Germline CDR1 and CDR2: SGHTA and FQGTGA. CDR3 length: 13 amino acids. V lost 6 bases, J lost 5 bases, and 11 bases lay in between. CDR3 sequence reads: CASSDSNDQPQHF. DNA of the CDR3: TGTGCCAGCAGTGACAGCAACGATCAGCCCCAGCATTTT.

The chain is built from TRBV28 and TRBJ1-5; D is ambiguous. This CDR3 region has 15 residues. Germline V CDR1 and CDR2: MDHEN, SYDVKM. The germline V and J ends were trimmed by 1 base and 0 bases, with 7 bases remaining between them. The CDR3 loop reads CASSLLANSNQPQHF. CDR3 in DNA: TGTGCCAGCAGTTTATTGGCAAATAGCAATCAGCCCCAGCATTTT.

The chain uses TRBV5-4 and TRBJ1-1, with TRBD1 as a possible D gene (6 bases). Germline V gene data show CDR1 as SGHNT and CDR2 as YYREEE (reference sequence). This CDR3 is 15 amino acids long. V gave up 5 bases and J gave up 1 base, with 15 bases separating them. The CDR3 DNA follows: TGTGCCAGCAGTCCTCGGTGGACAGAGAACACTGAAGCTTTCTTT. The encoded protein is CASSPRWTENTEAFF.

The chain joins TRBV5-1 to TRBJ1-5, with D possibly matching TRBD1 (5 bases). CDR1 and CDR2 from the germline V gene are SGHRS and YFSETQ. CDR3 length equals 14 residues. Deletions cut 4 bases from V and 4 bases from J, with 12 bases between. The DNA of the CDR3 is TGCGCCAGCAGCCGGGGGACTGGGAATCAGCCCCAGCATTTT. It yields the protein CASSRGTGNQPQHF. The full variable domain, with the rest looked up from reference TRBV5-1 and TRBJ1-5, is KAGVTQTPRYLIKTRGQQVTLSCSPISGHRSVSWYQQTPGQGLQFLFEYFSETQRNKGNFPGRFSGRQFSNSRSEMNVSTLELGDSALYLCASSRGTGNQPQHFGDGTRLSIL.